Listed below are T cell receptor beta chains from one sample, sequenced in a study of OX40 agonist ivuxolimab in advanced cancers. Generated by immunoSEQ multiplex PCR, the TCRdb table keeps only in-frame clones and is missing some. The table includes 50,000 to 55,000 clones, around 87% detected once. The input for sequencing was CD4+ or CD8+ T cells sorted from blood, taken in a trial of the OX40 agonist ivuxolimab. These receptors were obtained from an adult with an advanced solid tumor such as melanoma, head and neck, liver or kidney cancer. CDR3s include the opening cysteine and the closing phenylalanine or tryptophan. D genes are given only for firm matches. The size of a clone is reported for some rows only, either as once, few or many, or as a class for expanded clones.

J gene,D gene,clone size,V gene,CDR3 protein,CDR3 DNA
TRBJ2-3,.,.,TRBV12-5,CASGLDSTDTQYF,TGTGCTAGTGGTTTGGACAGCACAGATACGCAGTATTTT
TRBJ2-1,.,.,TRBV15,CATSSEGWDEQFF,TGTGCCACCAGCAGCGAGGGGTGGGATGAGCAGTTCTTC
TRBJ2-7,.,.,TRBV7-2,CASSLEGGPYEQYF,TGTGCCAGCAGCTTAGAAGGGGGACCCTACGAGCAGTACTTC
TRBJ2-1,TRBD2,.,TRBV6-6,CASRGTSGEQFF,TGTGCCAGCAGGGGGACTAGCGGCGAGCAGTTCTTC
TRBJ2-2,TRBD1,.,TRBV5-1,CASTGQGPNTGELFF,TGCGCCAGCACGGGACAGGGTCCGAACACCGGGGAGCTGTTTTTT
TRBJ1-1,.,.,TRBV6-5,CASSYSRRNTEAFF,TGTGCCAGCAGTTACTCGCGCAGGAACACTGAAGCTTTCTTT
TRBJ2-5,.,.,TRBV20-1,CSLQETQYF,TGCAGTTTACAAGAGACCCAGTACTTC
TRBJ1-6,.,few,TRBV21-1,CASRKTGNNSPLHF,TGTGCCAGCAGGAAGACAGGGAACAATTCACCCCTCCACTTT
TRBJ1-3,TRBD1,.,TRBV28,CASSPWTGSANTIYF,TGTGCCAGCAGTCCTTGGACAGGGTCCGCCAACACCATATATTTT
TRBJ2-3,TRBD2,once,TRBV18,CASSPGGGPDTQYF,TGTGCCAGCTCCCCGGGGGGAGGGCCAGATACGCAGTATTTT
TRBJ1-2,.,.,TRBV10-1,CASSGQATYGYTF,TGCGCCAGCAGTGGCCAGGCGACCTATGGCTACACCTTC
TRBJ2-7,.,.,TRBV20-1,CSAYASTGQYF,TGCAGTGCTTATGCTAGCACAGGGCAGTACTTC
TRBJ1-1,.,.,TRBV6-5,CASSYETGRTEAFF,TGTGCCAGCAGTTACGAGACAGGAAGGACTGAAGCTTTCTTT
TRBJ1-2,.,.,TRBV7-6,CASSLDSEGQRYGYTF,TGTGCCAGCAGCTTAGACTCGGAAGGACAGAGATATGGCTACACCTTC
TRBJ1-2,.,.,TRBV2,CASSEAAVEGNYGYTF,TGTGCCAGCAGTGAAGCAGCGGTGGAGGGGAACTATGGCTACACCTTC
TRBJ2-7,TRBD2,.,TRBV28,CASSPIFGLAEQYF,TGTGCCAGCAGTCCGATATTCGGACTAGCTGAGCAGTACTTC
TRBJ2-1,.,.,TRBV5-1,CASSLVQDYNEQFF,TGCGCCAGCAGCTTGGTACAGGACTACAATGAGCAGTTCTTC
TRBJ2-2,TRBD1,.,TRBV2,CASTGEQGSTGELFF,TGTGCCAGCACCGGGGAACAGGGGAGTACCGGGGAGCTGTTTTTT
TRBJ2-2,.,.,TRBV7-8,CATVGWVGELFF,TGTGCCACGGTGGGGTGGGTCGGGGAGCTGTTTTTT
TRBJ1-4,TRBD1,few,TRBV5-7,CASSLIWDRYEKLFF,TGTGCCAGCAGCTTAATTTGGGACAGGTATGAAAAACTGTTTTTT
TRBJ1-4,.,.,TRBV5-1,CASSLGINEKLFF,TGCGCCAGCAGCCTCGGGATCAATGAAAAACTGTTTTTT
TRBJ2-3,TRBD1,.,TRBV6-6,CASSHGQGTSTDTQYF,TGTGCCAGCAGCCACGGACAGGGGACGAGCACAGATACGCAGTATTTT
TRBJ2-2,.,.,TRBV9,CASSPGGRELFF,TGTGCCAGCAGCCCGGGGGGCAGGGAGCTGTTTTTT
TRBJ2-7,.,.,TRBV7-2,CASSAAGTFSSYEQYF,TGTGCCAGCAGCGCCGCCGGGACATTTAGCTCCTACGAGCAGTACTTC
TRBJ1-4,.,.,TRBV5-1,CASSGTTNEKLFF,TGCGCCAGCAGCGGGACAACTAATGAAAAACTGTTTTTT
TRBJ2-1,.,.,TRBV5-6,CASSPYPKDNEQFF,TGTGCCAGCAGCCCCTACCCGAAAGACAATGAGCAGTTCTTC
TRBJ2-5,TRBD2,.,TRBV5-4,CASSPGLAGGQETQYF,TGTGCCAGCAGCCCGGGACTAGCGGGAGGGCAAGAGACCCAGTACTTC
TRBJ2-6,.,.,TRBV27,CASTSPGRIKSGANVLTF,TGTGCCAGCACCTCGCCAGGCAGAATAAAATCTGGGGCCAACGTCCTGACTTTC
TRBJ1-4,.,.,TRBV15,CATSRAVNEKLFF,TGTGCCACCAGCAGAGCAGTTAATGAAAAACTGTTTTTT
TRBJ2-1,.,.,TRBV11-2,CASSFPAGSANEQFF,TGTGCCAGCAGCTTCCCAGCGGGCTCTGCCAATGAGCAGTTCTTC
TRBJ2-3,TRBD2,.,TRBV5-6,CASSLGTSGDTQYF,TGTGCCAGCAGCTTGGGGACTAGCGGGGATACGCAGTATTTT
TRBJ2-2,.,.,TRBV7-9,CASSPEPETGELFF,TGTGCCAGCAGCCCGGAGCCGGAGACCGGGGAGCTGTTTTTT
TRBJ2-7,.,.,TRBV6-5,CASISHSSGSYEQYF,TGTGCCAGCATTTCTCACTCTAGTGGCTCCTACGAGCAGTACTTC
TRBJ2-7,TRBD1,.,TRBV11-2,CASSFRGQGEQYF,TGTGCCAGCAGCTTTAGGGGGCAGGGCGAGCAGTACTTC
TRBJ2-6,.,once,TRBV7-7,CASSPNRVSGANVLTF,TGTGCCAGCAGCCCGAACAGGGTTAGTGGGGCCAACGTCCTGACTTTC
TRBJ2-2,TRBD1,.,TRBV30,CAWSRGPNTGELFF,TGTGCCTGGAGTAGGGGGCCGAACACCGGGGAGCTGTTTTTT
TRBJ1-5,.,.,TRBV12-5,CASGLVAGGGNQPQHF,TGTGCTAGTGGTTTGGTGGCGGGGGGCGGCAATCAGCCCCAGCATTTT
TRBJ2-2,.,.,TRBV28,CASSLGNTGELFF,TGTGCCAGCAGTTTAGGGAACACCGGGGAGCTGTTTTTT
TRBJ1-1,.,.,TRBV18,CASSPNSGTEAFF,TGTGCCAGCTCACCAAACAGTGGGACTGAAGCTTTCTTT
TRBJ2-3,.,.,TRBV9,CASSVGGPTDTQYF,TGTGCCAGCAGCGTGGGGGGGCCCACAGATACGCAGTATTTT
TRBJ2-1,TRBD2,.,TRBV6-1,CASSARTSGRSSYNEQFF,TGTGCCAGCAGTGCCCGGACTAGCGGCCGTAGCTCCTACAATGAGCAGTTCTTC
TRBJ2-7,.,.,TRBV18,CASSPPDVRSYEQYF,TGTGCCAGCTCACCTCCAGATGTCCGTTCCTACGAGCAGTACTTC
TRBJ2-1,.,.,TRBV6-5,CASSLSGLSYNEQFF,TGTGCCAGCAGTTTAAGCGGGCTCTCCTACAATGAGCAGTTCTTC
TRBJ1-4,.,.,TRBV7-9,CASSTPTGGNEKLFF,TGTGCCAGCAGCACCCCGACAGGAGGCAATGAAAAACTGTTTTTT
TRBJ2-1,TRBD2,.,TRBV5-5,CASSSPAGADNEQFF,TGTGCCAGCAGTTCGCCGGCGGGAGCAGACAATGAGCAGTTCTTC
TRBJ2-5,TRBD1,.,TRBV28,CASRPGGQETQYF,TGTGCCAGCAGACCAGGGGGACAAGAGACCCAGTACTTC
TRBJ2-1,TRBD2,.,TRBV10-2,CASSPAGGYNEQFF,TGCGCCAGCAGCCCAGCGGGGGGATACAATGAGCAGTTCTTC
TRBJ1-2,.,.,TRBV15,CATSGGQFSYGYTF,TGTGCCACCAGCGGAGGGCAATTCAGCTATGGCTACACCTTC
TRBJ1-4,.,.,TRBV14,CASSQDMATAVLFF,TGTGCCAGCAGCCAAGATATGGCGACCGCAGTACTGTTTTTT
TRBJ1-1,TRBD1,.,TRBV2,CASSPDRVTEAFF,TGTGCCAGCAGCCCTGACAGGGTTACTGAAGCTTTCTTT
TRBJ1-1,TRBD1,.,TRBV7-9,CASSQPARTGGGANTEAFF,TGTGCCAGCAGCCAACCAGCGCGGACAGGAGGGGGGGCGAACACTGAAGCTTTCTTT
TRBJ1-1,.,.,TRBV2,CASRTAFGYTEAFF,TGTGCCAGCAGGACCGCCTTTGGGTACACTGAAGCTTTCTTT
TRBJ1-6,TRBD1,.,TRBV28,CASSPRTGHSPLHF,TGTGCCAGCAGTCCTCGGACAGGGCATTCACCCCTCCACTTT
TRBJ2-2,TRBD2,.,TRBV4-2,CASSPRTSGTNTGELFF,TGTGCCAGCAGCCCACGGACTAGCGGAACGAACACCGGGGAGCTGTTTTTT
TRBJ1-2,.,few,TRBV6-5,CASSYSTGDGYTF,TGTGCCAGCAGTTACTCGACAGGAGATGGCTACACCTTC
TRBJ2-7,TRBD1,.,TRBV27,CASSPTGTGNEQYF,TGTGCCAGCAGCCCGACCGGGACAGGTAACGAGCAGTACTTC
TRBJ2-2,TRBD1,.,TRBV6-5,CASGQGAPGELFF,TGTGCCAGCGGACAGGGGGCCCCCGGGGAGCTGTTTTTT